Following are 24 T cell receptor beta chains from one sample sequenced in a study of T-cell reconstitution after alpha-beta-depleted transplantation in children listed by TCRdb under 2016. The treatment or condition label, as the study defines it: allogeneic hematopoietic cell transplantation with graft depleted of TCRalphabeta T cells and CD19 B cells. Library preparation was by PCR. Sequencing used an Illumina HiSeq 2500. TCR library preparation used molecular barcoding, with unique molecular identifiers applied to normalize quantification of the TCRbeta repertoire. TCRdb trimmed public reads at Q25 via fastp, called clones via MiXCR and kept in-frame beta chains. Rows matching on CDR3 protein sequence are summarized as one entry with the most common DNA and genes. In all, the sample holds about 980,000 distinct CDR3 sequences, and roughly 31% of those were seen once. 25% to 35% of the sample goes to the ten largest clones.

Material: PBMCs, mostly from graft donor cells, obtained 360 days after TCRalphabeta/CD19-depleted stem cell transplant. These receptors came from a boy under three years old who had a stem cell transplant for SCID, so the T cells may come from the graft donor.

In DNA, the CDR3 is TGTGCCAGCAGTTCCATCAGGGACGAGCAGTACTTC. It yields the protein CASSSIRDEQYF. The J gene is TRBJ2-7, the V gene TRBV12-3 or TRBV12-4, with D possibly being TRBD1 (5 bases). This CDR3 contains 12 residues. Trimming removed 4 bases from V and 5 bases from J, with 9 bases in between.

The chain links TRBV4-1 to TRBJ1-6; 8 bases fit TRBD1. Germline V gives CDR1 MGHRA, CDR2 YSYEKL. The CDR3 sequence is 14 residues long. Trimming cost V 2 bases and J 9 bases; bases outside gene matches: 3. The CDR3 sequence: CASSQRTGSSPLHF. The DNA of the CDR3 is TGCGCCAGCAGCCAACGGACAGGGAGTTCACCCCTCCACTTT.

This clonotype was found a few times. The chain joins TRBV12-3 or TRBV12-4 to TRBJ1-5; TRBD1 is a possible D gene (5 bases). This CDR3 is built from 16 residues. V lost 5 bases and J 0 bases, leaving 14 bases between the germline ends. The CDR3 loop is CASSDSRVNSNQPQHF. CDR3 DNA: TGTGCCAGCAGTGACAGCAGGGTGAATAGCAATCAGCCCCAGCATTTT.

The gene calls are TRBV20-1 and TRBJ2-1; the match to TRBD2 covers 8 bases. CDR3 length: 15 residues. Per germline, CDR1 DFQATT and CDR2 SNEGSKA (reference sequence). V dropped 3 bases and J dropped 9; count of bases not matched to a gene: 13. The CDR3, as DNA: TGCAGTGCTAGGGGACTAGTGGGGGGGCTCGGTGAGCAGTTCTTC. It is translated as CSARGLVGGLGEQFF.

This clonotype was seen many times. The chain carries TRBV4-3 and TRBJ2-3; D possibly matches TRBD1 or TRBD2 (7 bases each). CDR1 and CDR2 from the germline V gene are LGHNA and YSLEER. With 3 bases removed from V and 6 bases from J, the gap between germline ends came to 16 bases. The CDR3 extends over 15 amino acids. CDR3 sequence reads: CASSQGGGGADTQYF. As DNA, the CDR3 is TGCGCCAGCAGCCAGGGGGGAGGGGGCGCGGATACGCAGTATTTT.

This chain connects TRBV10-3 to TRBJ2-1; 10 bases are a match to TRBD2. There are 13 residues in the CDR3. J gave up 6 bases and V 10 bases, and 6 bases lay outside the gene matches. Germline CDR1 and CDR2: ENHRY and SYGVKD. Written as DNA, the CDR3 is TGTGCCACCCTAGCGGGGGTTAGCAATGAGCAGTTCTTC. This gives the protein CATLAGVSNEQFF.

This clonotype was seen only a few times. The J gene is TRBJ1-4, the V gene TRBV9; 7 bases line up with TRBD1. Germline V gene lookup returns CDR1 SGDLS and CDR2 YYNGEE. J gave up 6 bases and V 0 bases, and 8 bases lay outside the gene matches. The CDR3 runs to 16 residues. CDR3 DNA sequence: TGTGCCAGCAGCGTAGGAACCGACAGGGTGTATGAAAAACTGTTTTTT. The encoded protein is CASSVGTDRVYEKLFF.

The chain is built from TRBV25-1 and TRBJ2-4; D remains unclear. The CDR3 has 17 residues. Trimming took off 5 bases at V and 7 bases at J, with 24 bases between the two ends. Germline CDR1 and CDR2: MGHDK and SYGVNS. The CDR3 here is CASSPPGRIEKGNIQYF. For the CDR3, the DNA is TGTGCCAGCAGTCCCCCGGGCAGGATCGAAAAAGGGAACATTCAGTACTTC.

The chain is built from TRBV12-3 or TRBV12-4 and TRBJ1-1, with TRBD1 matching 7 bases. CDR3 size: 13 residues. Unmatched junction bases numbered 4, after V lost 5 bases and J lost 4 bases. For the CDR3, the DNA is TGTGCCAGCAGTCAACAGGGGTTCACTGAAGCTTTCTTT. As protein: CASSQQGFTEAFF.

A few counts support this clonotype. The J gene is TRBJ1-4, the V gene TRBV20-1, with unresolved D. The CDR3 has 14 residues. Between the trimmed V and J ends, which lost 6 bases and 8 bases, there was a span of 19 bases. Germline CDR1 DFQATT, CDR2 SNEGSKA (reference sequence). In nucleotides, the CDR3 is TGCAGTGCCCCTCTGGGCAGGACGAACGAAAAACTGTTTTTT. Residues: CSAPLGRTNEKLFF.

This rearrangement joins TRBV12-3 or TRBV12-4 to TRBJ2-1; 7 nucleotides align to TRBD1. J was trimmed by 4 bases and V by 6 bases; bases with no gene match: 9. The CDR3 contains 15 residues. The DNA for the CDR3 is TGTGCCAGCAGCAAACGGGACAGCTCTTACAATGAGCAGTTCTTC. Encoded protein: CASSKRDSSYNEQFF.

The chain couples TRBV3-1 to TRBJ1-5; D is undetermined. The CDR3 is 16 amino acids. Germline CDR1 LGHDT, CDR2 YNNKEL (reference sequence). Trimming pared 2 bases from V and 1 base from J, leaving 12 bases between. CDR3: CASSQRGGSSNQPQHF. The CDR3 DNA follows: TGTGCCAGCAGCCAACGGGGAGGATCGAGCAATCAGCCCCAGCATTTT.

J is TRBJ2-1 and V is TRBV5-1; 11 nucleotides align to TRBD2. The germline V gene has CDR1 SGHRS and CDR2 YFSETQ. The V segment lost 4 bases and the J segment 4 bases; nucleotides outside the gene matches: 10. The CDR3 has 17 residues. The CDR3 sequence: CASSQTPSGGTYNEQFF. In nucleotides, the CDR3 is TGCGCCAGCAGCCAAACTCCTAGCGGGGGGACGTACAATGAGCAGTTCTTC.

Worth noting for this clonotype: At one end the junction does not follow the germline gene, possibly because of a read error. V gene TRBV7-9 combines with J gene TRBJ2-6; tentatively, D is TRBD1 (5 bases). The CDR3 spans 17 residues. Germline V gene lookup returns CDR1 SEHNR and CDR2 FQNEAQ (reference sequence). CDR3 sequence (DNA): TGTGCCAGCAGCTCAAGACAGCTATCGGCTGGTGCCAACGTCCTGACTTTC. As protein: CASSSRQLSAGANVLTF.

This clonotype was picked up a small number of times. Here the CDR3 reads CASSSYGGLNTGELFF. In DNA form, the CDR3 reads TGTGCCAGCAGTTCTTACGGGGGCCTGAACACCGGGGAGCTGTTTTTT. The chain uses TRBV12-3 or TRBV12-4 and TRBJ2-2, with D possibly called TRBD1 or TRBD2 (6 bases each). This CDR3 spans 16 amino acids. With 4 bases removed from V and 1 base from J, the gap between germline ends came to 13 bases.

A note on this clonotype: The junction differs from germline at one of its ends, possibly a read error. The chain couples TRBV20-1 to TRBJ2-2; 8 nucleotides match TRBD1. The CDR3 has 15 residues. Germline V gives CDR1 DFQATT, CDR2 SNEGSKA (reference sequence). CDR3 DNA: TGCAGCGCTAAGGGACAGGTCCTGAACACCGGGGAGCTGTTTTTT. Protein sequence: CSAKGQVLNTGELFF.

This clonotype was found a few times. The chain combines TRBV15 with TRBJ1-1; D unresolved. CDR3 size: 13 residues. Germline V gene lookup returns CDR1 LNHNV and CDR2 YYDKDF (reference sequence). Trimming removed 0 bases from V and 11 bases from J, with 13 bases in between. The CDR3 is CATSRDQARWAFF. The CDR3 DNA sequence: TGTGCCACCAGCAGAGACCAGGCGAGGTGGGCTTTCTTT.

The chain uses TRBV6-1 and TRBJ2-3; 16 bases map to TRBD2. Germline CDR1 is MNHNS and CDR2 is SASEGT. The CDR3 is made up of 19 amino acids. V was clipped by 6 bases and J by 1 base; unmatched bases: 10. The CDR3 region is CASSSGTSGGAAGTDTQYF. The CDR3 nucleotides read TGTGCCAGCAGCTCCGGGACTAGCGGGGGGGCAGCCGGCACAGATACGCAGTATTTT.

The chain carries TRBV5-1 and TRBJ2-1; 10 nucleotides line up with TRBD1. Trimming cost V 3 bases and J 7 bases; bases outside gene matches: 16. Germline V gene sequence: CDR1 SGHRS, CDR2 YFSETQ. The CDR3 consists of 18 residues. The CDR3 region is CASSSTPSQTGGLNEQFF. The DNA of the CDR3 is TGCGCCAGCAGCTCGACCCCCAGCCAGACAGGGGGCCTGAATGAGCAGTTCTTC. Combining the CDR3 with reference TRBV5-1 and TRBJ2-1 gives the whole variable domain KAGVTQTPRYLIKTRGQQVTLSCSPISGHRSVSWYQQTPGQGLQFLFEYFSETQRNKGNFPGRFSGRQFSNSRSEMNVSTLELGDSALYLCASSSTPSQTGGLNEQFFGPGTRLTVL.

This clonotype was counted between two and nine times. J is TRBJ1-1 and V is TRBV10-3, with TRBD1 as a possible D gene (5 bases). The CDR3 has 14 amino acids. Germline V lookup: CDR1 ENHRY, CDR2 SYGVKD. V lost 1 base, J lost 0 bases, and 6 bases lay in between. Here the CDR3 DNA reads TGTGCCATCAGTGAGTGGACATTGAACACTGAAGCTTTCTTT. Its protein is CAISEWTLNTEAFF.

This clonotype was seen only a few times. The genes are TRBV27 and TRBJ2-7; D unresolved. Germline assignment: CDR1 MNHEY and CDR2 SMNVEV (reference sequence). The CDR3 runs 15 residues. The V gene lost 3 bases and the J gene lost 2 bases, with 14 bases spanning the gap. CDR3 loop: CASSFLGIGPYEQYF. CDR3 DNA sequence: TGTGCCAGCAGTTTCCTAGGGATCGGACCCTACGAGCAGTACTTC.

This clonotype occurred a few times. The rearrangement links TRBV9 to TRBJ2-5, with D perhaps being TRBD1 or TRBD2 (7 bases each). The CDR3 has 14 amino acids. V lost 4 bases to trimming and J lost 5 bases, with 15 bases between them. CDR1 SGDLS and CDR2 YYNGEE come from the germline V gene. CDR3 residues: CASSPGGTEETQYF. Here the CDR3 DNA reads TGTGCCAGCAGCCCCGGGGGGACAGAGGAGACCCAGTACTTC. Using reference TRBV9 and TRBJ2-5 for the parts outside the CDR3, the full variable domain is DSGVTQTPKHLITATGQRVTLRCSPRSGDLSVYWYQQSLDQGLQFLIQYYNGEERAKGNILERFSAQQFPDLHSELNLSSLELGDSALYFCASSPGGTEETQYFGPGTRLLVL.

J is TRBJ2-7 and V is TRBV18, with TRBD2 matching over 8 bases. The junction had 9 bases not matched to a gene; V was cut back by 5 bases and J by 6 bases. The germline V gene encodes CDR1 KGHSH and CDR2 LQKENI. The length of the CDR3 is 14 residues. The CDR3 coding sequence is TGTGCCAGCTCAGCCGGGACTAGTGTATCCGAGCAGTACTTC. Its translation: CASSAGTSVSEQYF.

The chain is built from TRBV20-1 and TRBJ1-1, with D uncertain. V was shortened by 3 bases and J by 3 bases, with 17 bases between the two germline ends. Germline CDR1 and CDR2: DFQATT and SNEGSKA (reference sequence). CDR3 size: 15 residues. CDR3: CSASPTRLEDTEAFF. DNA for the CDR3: TGCAGTGCTAGCCCGACGAGGCTGGAGGACACTGAAGCTTTCTTT.